This T cell receptor beta chain was captured by sequencing in a study of identical twins. This CDR3 is built from 15 residues. With 0 bases removed from V and 2 bases from J, the gap between germline ends came to 10 bases. Germline-derived CDR1 and CDR2 are MGHRA and YSYEKL. Healthy Caucasians supplied all donations. This clonotype came up many times. Its antigen remains unknown. General observations from the study: One should note that invariant MAIT and iNKT cells could partly confound zero-insertion analyses. Fewer insertions characterized abundant cord blood beta clonotypes, whereas memory repertoires showed none. Beta out-of-frame twin sharing showed a weaker excess.

TCRdb redid the calling of the 5' RACE reads with MiXCR, one entry per CDR3 protein. The table records about 190,000 distinct CDR3 sequences, about a sixth of them present only once. In addition, the sample was reused for a study of T cells expressing NK-cell markers.

The clonotype originates from a woman aged 18-29 years in good health. The chain employs TRBV4-1 and TRBJ1-2, with a possible D match to TRBD1 (5 bases). Material for sequencing was CD8+ T cells sorted from blood. The CDR3 region is CASSQDPRQNYGYTF. The CDR3 DNA sequence: TGCGCCAGCAGCCAAGATCCGAGACAGAACTATGGCTACACCTTC.